What follows is one T cell receptor (beta chain) and its context. Resections took place in Japan or China from about 2013 to 2017. Using immunoSEQ multiplex PCR, the repertoire was profiled, and TCRdb retains in-frame clones only, with some absent. Of around 4,000 clones listed, approximately 83% were seen once; the top ten hold 2.5% to 3.5%. The germline gives CDR1 GTSNPN, CDR2 SVGIG (reference sequence). The CDR3 is 12 amino acids. Trimming cost V 2 bases and J 8 bases, with 10 bases left between them. This record belongs to a study of immune evolution from preneoplasia to lung adenocarcinoma. This chain links TRBV30 with TRBJ2-1; D is ambiguous. Source material: FFPE minimally invasive lung adenocarcinoma tissue. The sequence was collected from a person aged 55 to 69 with lung adenocarcinoma. CDR3 loop: CAWSRDADEQFF. The CDR3 nucleotides read TGTGCCTGGAGTAGGGATGCCGATGAGCAGTTCTTC.